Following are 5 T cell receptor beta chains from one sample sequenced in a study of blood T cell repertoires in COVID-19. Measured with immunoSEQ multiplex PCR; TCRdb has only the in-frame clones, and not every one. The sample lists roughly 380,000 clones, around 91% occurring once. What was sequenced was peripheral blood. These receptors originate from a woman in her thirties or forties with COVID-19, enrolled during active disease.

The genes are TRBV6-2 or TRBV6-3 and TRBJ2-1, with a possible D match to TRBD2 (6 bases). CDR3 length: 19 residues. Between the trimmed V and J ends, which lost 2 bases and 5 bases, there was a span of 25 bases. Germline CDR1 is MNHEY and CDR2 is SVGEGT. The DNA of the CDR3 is TGTGCCAGCAGTTACGCCGTCCTTAGCGGCCCTAGGGTACACAATGAGCAGTTCTTC. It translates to CASSYAVLSGPRVHNEQFF.

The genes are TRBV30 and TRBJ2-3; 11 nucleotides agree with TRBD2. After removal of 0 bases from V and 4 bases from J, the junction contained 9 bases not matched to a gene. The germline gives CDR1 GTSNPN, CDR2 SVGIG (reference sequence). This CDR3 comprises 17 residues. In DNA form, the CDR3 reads TGTGCCTGGAGTGTACTTAGCGGGGGGGCAGGGGCAGATACGCAGTATTTT. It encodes CAWSVLSGGAGADTQYF.

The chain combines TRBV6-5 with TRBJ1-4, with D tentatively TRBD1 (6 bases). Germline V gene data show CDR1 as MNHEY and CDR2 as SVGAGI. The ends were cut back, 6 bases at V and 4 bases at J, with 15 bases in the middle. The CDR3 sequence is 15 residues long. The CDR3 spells CASRPNRAGNEKLFF. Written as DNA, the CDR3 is TGTGCCAGCAGGCCAAACAGGGCTGGTAATGAAAAACTGTTTTTT.

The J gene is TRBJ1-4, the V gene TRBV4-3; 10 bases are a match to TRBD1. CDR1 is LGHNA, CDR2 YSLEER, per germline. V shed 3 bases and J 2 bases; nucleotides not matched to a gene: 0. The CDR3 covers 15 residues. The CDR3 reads CASSQGQGTNEKLFF. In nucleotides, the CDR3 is TGCGCCAGCAGCCAGGGACAGGGGACTAATGAAAAACTGTTTTTT.

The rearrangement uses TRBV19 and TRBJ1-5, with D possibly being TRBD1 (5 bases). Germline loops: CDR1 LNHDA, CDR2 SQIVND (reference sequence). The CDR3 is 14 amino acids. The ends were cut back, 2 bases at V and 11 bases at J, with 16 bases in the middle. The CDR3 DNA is TGTGCCAGTAGTATATTGGGAGGCCCGGGGGCCCAGCATTTT. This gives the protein CASSILGGPGAQHF.